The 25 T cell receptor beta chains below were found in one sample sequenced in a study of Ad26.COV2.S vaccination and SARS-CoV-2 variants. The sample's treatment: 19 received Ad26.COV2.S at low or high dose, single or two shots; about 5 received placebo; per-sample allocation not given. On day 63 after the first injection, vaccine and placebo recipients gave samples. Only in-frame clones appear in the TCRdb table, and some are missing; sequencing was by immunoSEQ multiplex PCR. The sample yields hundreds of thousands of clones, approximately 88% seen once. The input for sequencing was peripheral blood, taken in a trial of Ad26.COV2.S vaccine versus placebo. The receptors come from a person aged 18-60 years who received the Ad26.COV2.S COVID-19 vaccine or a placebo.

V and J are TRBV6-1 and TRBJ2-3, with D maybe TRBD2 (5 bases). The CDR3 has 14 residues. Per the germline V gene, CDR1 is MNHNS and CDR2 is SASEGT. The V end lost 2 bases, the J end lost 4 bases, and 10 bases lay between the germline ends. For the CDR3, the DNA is TGTGCCAGCAGTGAACGGGGTTCCGCAGATACGCAGTATTTT. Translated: CASSERGSADTQYF.

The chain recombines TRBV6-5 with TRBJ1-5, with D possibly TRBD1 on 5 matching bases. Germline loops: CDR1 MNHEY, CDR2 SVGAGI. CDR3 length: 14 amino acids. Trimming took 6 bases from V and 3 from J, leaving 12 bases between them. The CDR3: CASSATGHNQPQHF. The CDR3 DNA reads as TGTGCCAGCAGCGCCACAGGTCACAATCAGCCCCAGCATTTT.

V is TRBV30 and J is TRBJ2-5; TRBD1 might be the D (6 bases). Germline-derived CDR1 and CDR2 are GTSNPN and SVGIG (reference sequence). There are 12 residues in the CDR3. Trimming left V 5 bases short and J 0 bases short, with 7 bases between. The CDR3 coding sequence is TGTGCCTGGGGACAGTACCAAGAGACCCAGTACTTC. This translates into CAWGQYQETQYF.

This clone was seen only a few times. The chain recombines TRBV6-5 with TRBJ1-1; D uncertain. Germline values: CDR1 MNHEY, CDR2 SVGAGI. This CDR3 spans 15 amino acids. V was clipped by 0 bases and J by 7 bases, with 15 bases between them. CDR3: CASSYSKGSWDEAFF. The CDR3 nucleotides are TGTGCCAGCAGTTACTCAAAGGGATCGTGGGATGAAGCTTTCTTT.

In DNA form, the CDR3 reads TGCGCCAGCAGCCAAATAGGACAGAAAATCTCTGGGGCCAACGTCCTGACTTTC. Its protein product is CASSQIGQKISGANVLTF. This chain connects TRBV4-3 to TRBJ2-6; D might be TRBD1 (6 bases). The CDR3 length is 18 residues. Germline-derived CDR1 and CDR2 are LGHNA and YSLEER. V gave up 2 bases and J gave up 0 bases, with 14 bases separating them.

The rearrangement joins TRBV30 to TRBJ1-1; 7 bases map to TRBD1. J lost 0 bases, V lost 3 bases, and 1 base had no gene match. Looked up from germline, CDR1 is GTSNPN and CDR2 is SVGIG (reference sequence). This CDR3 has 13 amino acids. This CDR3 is CAWRGQLNTEAFF. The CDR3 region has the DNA TGTGCCTGGAGGGGACAGTTGAACACTGAAGCTTTCTTT.

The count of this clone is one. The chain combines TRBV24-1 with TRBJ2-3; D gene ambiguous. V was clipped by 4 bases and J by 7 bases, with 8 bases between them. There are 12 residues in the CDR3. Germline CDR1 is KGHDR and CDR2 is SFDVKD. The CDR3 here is CATSEALHTQYF. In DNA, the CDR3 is TGTGCCACCAGTGAGGCTTTGCATACGCAGTATTTT.

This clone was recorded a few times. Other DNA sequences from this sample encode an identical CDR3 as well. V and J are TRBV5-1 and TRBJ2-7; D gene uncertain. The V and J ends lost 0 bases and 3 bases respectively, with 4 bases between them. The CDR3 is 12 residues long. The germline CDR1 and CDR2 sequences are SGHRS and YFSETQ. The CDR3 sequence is CASSLDIYEQYF. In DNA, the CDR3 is TGCGCCAGCAGCTTGGACATCTACGAGCAGTACTTC.

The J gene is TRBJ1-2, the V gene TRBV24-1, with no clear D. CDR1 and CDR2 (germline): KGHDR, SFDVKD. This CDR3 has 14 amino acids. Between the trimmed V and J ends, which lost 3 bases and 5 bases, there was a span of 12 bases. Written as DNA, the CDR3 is TGTGCCACCAGTGATCCCAGGACGGCTTATGGCTACACCTTC. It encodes CATSDPRTAYGYTF.

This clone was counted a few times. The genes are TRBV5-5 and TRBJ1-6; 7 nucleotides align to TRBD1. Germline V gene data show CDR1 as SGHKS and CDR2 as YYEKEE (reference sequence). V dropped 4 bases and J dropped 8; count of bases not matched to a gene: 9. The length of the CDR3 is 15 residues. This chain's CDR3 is CASSGQEGYYSPLHF. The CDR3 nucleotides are TGTGCCAGCAGCGGACAGGAGGGTTATTATTCACCCCTCCACTTT.

The DNA of the CDR3 is TGTGCCAGCAGCTTAACGTCGAGCTCCTACAATGAGCAGTTCTTC. Amino acid sequence: CASSLTSSSYNEQFF. The V gene is TRBV7-9, the J gene TRBJ2-1; no reliable D call. The germline CDR1 and CDR2 sequences are SEHNR and FQNEAQ (reference sequence). The germline V and J ends were trimmed by 2 bases and 0 bases, with 8 bases remaining between them. This CDR3 is 15 amino acids long. The whole variable domain, filled in from reference TRBV7-9 and TRBJ2-1, reads DTGVSQNPRHKITKRGQNVTFRCDPISEHNRLYWYRQTLGQGPEFLTYFQNEAQLEKSRLLSDRFSAERPKGSFSTLEIQRTEQGDSAMYLCASSLTSSSYNEQFFGPGTRLTVL.

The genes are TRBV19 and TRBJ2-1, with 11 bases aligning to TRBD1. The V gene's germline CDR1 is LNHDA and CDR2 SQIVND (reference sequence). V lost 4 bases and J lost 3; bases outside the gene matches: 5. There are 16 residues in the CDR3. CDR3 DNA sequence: TGTGCCAGTAGTAGACGGGACAGGGGGTACTACAATGAGCAGTTCTTC. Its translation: CASSRRDRGYYNEQFF.

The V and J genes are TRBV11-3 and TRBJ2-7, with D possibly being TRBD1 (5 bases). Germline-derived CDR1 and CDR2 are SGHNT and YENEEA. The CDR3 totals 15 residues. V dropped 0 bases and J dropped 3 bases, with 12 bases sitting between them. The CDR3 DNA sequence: TGTGCCAGCAGCTTAGAGGCAGGGCCTCTCTACGAGCAGTACTTC. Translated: CASSLEAGPLYEQYF.

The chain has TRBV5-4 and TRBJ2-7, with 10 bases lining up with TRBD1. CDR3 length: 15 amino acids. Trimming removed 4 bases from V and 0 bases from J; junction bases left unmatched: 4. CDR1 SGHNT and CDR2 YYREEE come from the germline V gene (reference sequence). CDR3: CASSVGQGGSYEQYF. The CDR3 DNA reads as TGTGCCAGCAGCGTAGGACAGGGGGGCTCCTACGAGCAGTACTTC.

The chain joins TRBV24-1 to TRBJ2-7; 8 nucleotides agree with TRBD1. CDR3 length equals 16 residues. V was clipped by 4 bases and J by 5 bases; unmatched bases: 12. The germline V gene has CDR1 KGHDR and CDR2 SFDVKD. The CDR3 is CATSDPVRQGHNEQYF. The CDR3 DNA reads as TGTGCCACCAGTGACCCCGTTCGACAGGGGCACAACGAGCAGTACTTC.

Here the CDR3 DNA reads TGCAGCGTTGGGACAGGGATCCCGAATCAGCCCCAGCATTTT. Its protein product is CSVGTGIPNQPQHF. V usage is TRBV29-1 and J usage is TRBJ1-5; 8 nucleotides line up with TRBD1. Germline CDR1 reads SQVTM; CDR2 reads ANQGSEA. The ends lost 4 bases at V and 4 bases at J; junction bases unmatched: 6. CDR3 size: 14 residues.

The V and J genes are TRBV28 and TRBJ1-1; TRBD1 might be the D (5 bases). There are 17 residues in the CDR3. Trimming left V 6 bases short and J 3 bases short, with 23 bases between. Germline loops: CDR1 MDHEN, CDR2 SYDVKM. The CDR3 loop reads CASSPSGRGTVYTEAFF. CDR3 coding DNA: TGTGCCAGCAGCCCCTCGGGGCGGGGGACTGTTTACACTGAAGCTTTCTTT.

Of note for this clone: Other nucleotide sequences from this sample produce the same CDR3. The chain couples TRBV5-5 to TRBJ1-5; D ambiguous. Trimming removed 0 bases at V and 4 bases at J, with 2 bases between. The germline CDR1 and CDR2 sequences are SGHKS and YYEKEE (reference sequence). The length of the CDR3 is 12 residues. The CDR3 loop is CASSLGNQPQHF. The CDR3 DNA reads TGTGCCAGCAGCTTGGGGAATCAGCCCCAGCATTTT. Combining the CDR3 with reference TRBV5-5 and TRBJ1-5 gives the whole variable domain DAGVTQSPTHLIKTRGQQVTLRCSPISGHKSVSWYQQVLGQGPQFIFQYYEKEERGRGNFPDRFSARQFPNYSSELNVNALLLGDSALYLCASSLGNQPQHFGDGTRLSIL.

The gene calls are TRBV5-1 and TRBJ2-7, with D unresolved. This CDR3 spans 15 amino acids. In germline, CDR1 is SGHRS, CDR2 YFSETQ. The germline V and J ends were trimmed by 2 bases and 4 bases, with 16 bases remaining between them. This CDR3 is CASSLSAVSLYEQYF. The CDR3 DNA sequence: TGCGCCAGCAGCTTAAGCGCGGTATCATTATACGAGCAGTACTTC.

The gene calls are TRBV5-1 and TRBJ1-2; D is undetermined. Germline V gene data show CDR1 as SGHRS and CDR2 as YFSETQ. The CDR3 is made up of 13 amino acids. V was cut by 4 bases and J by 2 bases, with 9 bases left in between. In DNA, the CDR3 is TGCGCCAGCAGCCCGGAGGCAAACTATGGCTACACCTTC. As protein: CASSPEANYGYTF.

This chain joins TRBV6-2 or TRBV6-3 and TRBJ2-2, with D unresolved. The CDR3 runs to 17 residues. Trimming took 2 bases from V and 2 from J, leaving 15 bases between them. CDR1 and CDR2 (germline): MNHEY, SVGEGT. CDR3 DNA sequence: TGTGCCAGCAGTTACGGTCTGGGTCGGGTAAACACCGGGGAGCTGTTTTTT. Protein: CASSYGLGRVNTGELFF.

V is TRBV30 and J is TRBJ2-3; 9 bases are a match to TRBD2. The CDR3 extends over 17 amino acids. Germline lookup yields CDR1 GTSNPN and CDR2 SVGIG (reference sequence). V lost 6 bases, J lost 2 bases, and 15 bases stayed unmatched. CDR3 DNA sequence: TGTGCCTGTGCGACTAGCGGAATTGACCCGAACACAGATACGCAGTATTTT. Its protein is CACATSGIDPNTDTQYF.

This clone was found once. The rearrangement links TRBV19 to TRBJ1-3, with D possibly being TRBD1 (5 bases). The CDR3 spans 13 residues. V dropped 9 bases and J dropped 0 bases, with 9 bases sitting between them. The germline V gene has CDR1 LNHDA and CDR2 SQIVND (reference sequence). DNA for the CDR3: TGTGCCAGCGACAGCAGCTCTGGAAACACCATATATTTT. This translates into CASDSSSGNTIYF.

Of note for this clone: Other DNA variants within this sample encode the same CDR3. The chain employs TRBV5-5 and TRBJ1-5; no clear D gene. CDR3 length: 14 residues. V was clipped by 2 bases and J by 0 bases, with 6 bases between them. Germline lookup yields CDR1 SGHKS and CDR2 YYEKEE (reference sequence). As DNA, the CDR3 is TGTGCCAGCAGCTTCGACGGTAGCAATCAGCCCCAGCATTTT. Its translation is CASSFDGSNQPQHF.

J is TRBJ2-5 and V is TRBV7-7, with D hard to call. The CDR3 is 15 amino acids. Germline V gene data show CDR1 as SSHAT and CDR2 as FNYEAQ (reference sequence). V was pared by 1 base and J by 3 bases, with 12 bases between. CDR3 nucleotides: TGTGCCAGCAGCTTAGTCCCCAGGCGAAAAGAGACCCAGTACTTC. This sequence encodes CASSLVPRRKETQYF.